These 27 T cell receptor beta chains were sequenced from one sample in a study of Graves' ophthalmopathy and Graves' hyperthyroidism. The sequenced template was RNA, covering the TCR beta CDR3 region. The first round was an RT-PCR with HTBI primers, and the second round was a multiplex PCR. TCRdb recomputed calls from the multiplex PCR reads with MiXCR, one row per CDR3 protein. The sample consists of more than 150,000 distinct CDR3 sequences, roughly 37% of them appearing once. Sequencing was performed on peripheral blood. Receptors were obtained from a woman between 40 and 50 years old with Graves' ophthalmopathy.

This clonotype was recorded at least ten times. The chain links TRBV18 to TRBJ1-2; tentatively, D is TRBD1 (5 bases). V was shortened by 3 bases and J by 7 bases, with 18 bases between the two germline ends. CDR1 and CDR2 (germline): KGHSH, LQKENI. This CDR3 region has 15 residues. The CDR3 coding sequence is TGTGCCAGCTCACCCCCTAACGGGGGGGTAGGTGGCTACACCTTC. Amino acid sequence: CASSPPNGGVGGYTF.

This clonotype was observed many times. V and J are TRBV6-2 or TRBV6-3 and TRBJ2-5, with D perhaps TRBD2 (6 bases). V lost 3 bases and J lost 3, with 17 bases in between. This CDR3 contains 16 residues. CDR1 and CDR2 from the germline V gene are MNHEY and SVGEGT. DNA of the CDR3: TGTGCCAGCAGTTATACGTTTGGCGGGACCAAAGAGACCCAGTACTTC. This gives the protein CASSYTFGGTKETQYF.

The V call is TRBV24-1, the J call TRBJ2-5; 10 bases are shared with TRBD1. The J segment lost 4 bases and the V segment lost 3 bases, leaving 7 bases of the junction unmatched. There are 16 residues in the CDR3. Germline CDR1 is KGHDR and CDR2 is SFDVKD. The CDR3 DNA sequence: TGTGCCACCAGTGATCCGGGACAGGGGAGTGGAGAGACCCAGTACTTC. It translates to CATSDPGQGSGETQYF.

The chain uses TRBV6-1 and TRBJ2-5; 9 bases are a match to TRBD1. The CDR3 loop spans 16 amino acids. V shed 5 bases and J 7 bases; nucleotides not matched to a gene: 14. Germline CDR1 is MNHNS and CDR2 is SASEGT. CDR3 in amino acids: CASSTPSGTGLGTQYF. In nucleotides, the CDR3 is TGTGCCAGCAGTACCCCCTCCGGGACAGGGCTAGGGACCCAGTACTTC.

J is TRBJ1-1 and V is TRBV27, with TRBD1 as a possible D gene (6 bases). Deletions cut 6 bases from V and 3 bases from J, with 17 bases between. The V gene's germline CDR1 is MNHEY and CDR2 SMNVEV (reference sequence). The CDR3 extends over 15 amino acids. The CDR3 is CASSHRTAGYTEAFF. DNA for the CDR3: TGTGCCAGCAGCCATCGGACAGCGGGATACACTGAAGCTTTCTTT.

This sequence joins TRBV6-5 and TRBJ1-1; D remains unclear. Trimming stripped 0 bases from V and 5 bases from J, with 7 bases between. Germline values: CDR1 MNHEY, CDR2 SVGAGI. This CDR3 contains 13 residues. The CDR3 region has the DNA TGTGCCAGCAGTTACTCAGGGTGGACTGAAGCTTTCTTT. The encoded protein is CASSYSGWTEAFF.

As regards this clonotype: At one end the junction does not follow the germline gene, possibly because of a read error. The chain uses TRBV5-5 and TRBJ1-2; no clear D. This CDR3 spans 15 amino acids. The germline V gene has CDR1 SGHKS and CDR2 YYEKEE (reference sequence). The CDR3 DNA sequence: TGTGCCAGCAGCTTGGACGCCCGAGGGTACTTTGGCTACACCTTT. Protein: CASSLDARGYFGYTF.

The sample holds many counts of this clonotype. The CDR3, as DNA: TGTGCCAGCAGTTCCGGACAGGGGAATAATCAGCCCCAGCATTTT. Its translation is CASSSGQGNNQPQHF. This chain uses TRBV27 with TRBJ1-5, with 9 bases that match TRBD1. Per the germline V gene, CDR1 is MNHEY and CDR2 is SMNVEV (reference sequence). The CDR3 spans 15 residues. Trimming took 4 bases from V and 4 from J; bases not matched to a gene: 5.

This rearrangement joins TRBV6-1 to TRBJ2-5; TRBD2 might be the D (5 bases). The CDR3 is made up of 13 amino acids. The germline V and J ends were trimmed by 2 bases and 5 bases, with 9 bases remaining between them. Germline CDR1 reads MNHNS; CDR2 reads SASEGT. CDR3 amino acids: CASSEMGVETQYF. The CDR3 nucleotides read TGTGCCAGCAGTGAAATGGGAGTGGAGACCCAGTACTTC.

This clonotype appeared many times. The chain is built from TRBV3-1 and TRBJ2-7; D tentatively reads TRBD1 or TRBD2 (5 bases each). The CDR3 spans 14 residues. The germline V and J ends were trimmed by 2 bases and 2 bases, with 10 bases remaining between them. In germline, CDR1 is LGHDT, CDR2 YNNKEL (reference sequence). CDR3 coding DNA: TGTGCCAGCAGCCAAATGGTGGGGGCCTACGAGCAGTACTTC. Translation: CASSQMVGAYEQYF.

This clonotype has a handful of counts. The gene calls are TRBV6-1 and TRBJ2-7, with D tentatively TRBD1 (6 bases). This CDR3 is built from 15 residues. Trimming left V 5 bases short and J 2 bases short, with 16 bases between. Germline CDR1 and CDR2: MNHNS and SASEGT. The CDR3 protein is CASSPNRVGTYEQYF. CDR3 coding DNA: TGTGCCAGCAGTCCGAACAGGGTAGGGACCTACGAGCAGTACTTC.

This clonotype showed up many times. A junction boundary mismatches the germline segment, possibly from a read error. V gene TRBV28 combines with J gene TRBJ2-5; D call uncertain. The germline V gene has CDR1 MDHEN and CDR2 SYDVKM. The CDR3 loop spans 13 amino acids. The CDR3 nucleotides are TGCGCCACCCAGGTGTCTCAGCAGGAGACCCAGTACTTC. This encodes CATQVSQQETQYF. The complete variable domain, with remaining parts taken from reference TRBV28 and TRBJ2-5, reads DVKVTQSSRYLVKRTGEKVFLECVQDMDHENMFWYRQDPGLGLRLIYFSYDVKMKEKGDIPEGYSVSREKKERFSLILESASTNQTSMYLCATQVSQQETQYFGPGTRLLVL.

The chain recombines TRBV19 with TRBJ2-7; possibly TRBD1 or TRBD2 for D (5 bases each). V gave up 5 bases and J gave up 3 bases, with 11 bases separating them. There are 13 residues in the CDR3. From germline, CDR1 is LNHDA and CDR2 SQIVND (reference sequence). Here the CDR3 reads CASSFRDRYEQYF. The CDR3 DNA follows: TGTGCCAGTAGTTTCCGGGACCGCTACGAGCAGTACTTC. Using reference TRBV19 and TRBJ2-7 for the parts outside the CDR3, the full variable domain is DGGITQSPKYLFRKEGQNVTLSCEQNLNHDAMYWYRQDPGQGLRLIYYSQIVNDFQKGDIAEGYSVSREKKESFPLTVTSAQKNPTAFYLCASSFRDRYEQYFGPGTRLTVT.

The CDR3 region is CSARDYAYEQYF. CDR3 nucleotide sequence: TGCAGCGCCCGGGACTATGCCTACGAGCAGTACTTC. This sequence joins TRBV29-1 and TRBJ2-7; 7 positions match TRBD2. The CDR3 extends over 12 amino acids. J gave up 2 bases and V 7 bases, and 5 bases lay outside the gene matches. The germline CDR1 and CDR2 sequences are SQVTM and ANQGSEA.

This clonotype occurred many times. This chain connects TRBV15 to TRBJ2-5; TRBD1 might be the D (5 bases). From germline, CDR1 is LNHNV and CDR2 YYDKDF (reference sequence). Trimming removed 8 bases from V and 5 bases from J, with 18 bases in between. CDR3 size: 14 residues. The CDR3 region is CATGLSRRVETQYF. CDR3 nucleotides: TGTGCCACCGGGCTGAGCCGCAGGGTTGAGACCCAGTACTTC.

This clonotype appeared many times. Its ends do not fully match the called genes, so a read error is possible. The CDR3 DNA sequence: TGTGCCAGCAGTGTGGGGTTCGGCTACGCCTTC. Its protein product is CASSVGFGYAF. The genes are TRBV25-1 and TRBJ1-2, with no clear D. The CDR3 is 11 residues long. Germline CDR1 reads MGHDK; CDR2 reads SYGVNS.

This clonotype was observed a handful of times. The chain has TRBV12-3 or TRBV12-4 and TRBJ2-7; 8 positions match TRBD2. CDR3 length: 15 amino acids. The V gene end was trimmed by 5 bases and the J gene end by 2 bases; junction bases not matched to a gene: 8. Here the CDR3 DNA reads TGTGCCAGCAGTCCCAGCGGGAGTGGTCCCTACGAGCAGTACTTC. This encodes CASSPSGSGPYEQYF.

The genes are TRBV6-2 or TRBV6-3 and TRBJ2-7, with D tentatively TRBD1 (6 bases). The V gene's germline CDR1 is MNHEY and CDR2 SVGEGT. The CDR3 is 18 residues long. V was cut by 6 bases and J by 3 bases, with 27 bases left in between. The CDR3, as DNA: TGTGCCAGCAGCTACCCGAAGACAGGTCCTTTAGGAGGCTACGAGCAGTACTTC. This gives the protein CASSYPKTGPLGGYEQYF.

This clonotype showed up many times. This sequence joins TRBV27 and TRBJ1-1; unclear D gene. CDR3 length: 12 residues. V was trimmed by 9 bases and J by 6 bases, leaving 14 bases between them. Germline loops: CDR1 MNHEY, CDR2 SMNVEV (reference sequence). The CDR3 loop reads CASNSGGSEAFF. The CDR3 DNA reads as TGTGCCAGTAACTCGGGAGGGTCTGAAGCTTTCTTT.

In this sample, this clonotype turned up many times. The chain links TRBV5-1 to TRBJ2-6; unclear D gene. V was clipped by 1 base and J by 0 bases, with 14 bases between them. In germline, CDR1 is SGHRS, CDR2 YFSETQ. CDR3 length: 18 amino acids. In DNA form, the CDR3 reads TGCGCCAGCAGCTTGTTCACAGATTATTACTCTGGGGCCAACGTCCTGACTTTC. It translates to CASSLFTDYYSGANVLTF. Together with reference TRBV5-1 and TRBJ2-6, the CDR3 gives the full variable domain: KAGVTQTPRYLIKTRGQQVTLSCSPISGHRSVSWYQQTPGQGLQFLFEYFSETQRNKGNFPGRFSGRQFSNSRSEMNVSTLELGDSALYLCASSLFTDYYSGANVLTFGAGSRLTVL.

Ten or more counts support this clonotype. CDR3 DNA: TGTGCCAGCAGTTTCTTGGGTATAGCTTTCTTT. Protein product: CASSFLGIAFF. This chain uses TRBV27 with TRBJ1-1; no reliable D call. In germline, CDR1 is MNHEY, CDR2 SMNVEV (reference sequence). CDR3 length equals 11 residues. V dropped 3 bases and J dropped 10 bases, with 9 bases sitting between them.

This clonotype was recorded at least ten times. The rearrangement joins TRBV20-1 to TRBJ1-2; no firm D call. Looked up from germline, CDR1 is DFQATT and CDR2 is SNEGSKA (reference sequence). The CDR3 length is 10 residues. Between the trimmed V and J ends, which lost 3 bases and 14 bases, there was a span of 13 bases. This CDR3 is CSASPGRWTF. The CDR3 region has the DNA TGCAGTGCTAGCCCCGGGAGATGGACCTTC.

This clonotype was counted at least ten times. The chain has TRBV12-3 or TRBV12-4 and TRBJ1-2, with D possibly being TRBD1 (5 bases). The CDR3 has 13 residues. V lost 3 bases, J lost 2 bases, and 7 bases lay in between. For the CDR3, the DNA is TGTGCCAGCAGTTTCGCAGGGAACTATGGCTACACCTTC. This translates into CASSFAGNYGYTF.

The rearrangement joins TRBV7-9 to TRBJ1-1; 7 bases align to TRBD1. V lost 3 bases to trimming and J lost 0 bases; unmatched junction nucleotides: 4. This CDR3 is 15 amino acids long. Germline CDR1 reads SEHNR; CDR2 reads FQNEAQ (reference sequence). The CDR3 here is CASSLGQGVNTEAFF. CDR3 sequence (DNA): TGTGCCAGCAGCTTGGGGCAGGGGGTGAACACTGAAGCTTTCTTT.

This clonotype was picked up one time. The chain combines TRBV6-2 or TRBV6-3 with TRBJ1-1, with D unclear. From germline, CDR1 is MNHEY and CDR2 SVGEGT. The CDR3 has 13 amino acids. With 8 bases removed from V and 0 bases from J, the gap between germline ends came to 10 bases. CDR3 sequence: CASSMNMNTEAFF. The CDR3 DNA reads TGTGCCAGCTCCATGAACATGAACACTGAAGCTTTCTTT.

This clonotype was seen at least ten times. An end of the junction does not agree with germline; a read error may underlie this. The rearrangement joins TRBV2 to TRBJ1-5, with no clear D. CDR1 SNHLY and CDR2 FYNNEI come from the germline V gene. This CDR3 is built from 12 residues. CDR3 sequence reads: CASNEGNQPQHF. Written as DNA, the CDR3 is TGTGCCAGCAATGAAGGCAATCAGCCCCAGCATTTT.

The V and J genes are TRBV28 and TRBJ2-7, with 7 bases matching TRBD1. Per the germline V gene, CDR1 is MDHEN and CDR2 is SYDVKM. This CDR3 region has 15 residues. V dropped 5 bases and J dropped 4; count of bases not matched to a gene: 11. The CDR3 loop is CASSTRQGMQYEQYF. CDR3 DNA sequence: TGTGCCAGCAGTACCCGACAGGGAATGCAGTACGAGCAGTACTTC.